This T cell receptor beta chain emerged from a study of T cell responses to AZD1222 COVID-19 vaccine. In germline, CDR1 is SEHNR, CDR2 FQNEAQ (reference sequence). The CDR3 is 16 residues long. The V gene end was trimmed by 5 bases and the J gene end by 2 bases; junction bases not matched to a gene: 9. General study results and limits: Donors skewed white British and female; clonal diversity was possibly underestimated. Vaccine-related CD4 TCRs covered spike, predominating at 160-218 and 743-854.

Regarding this clone: The antigen is not known.

Repertoires were generated with immunoSEQ multiplex PCR, while TCRdb's copy carries only in-frame clones and drops some. This repertoire shows just under 75,000 clones, 80% found once; its top ten account for around 50%. The sequenced sample was peripheral blood, obtained 28 days after the second AZD1222 dose. This chain joins TRBV7-9 and TRBJ2-1, with 7 bases aligning to TRBD1. This clonotype was sampled from an adult who received the AZD1222 COVID-19 vaccine. The CDR3 coding sequence is TGTGCCAGCAGCCTACCACAGGGGATCCCCTACAATGAGCAGTTCTTC. This translates into CASSLPQGIPYNEQFF.